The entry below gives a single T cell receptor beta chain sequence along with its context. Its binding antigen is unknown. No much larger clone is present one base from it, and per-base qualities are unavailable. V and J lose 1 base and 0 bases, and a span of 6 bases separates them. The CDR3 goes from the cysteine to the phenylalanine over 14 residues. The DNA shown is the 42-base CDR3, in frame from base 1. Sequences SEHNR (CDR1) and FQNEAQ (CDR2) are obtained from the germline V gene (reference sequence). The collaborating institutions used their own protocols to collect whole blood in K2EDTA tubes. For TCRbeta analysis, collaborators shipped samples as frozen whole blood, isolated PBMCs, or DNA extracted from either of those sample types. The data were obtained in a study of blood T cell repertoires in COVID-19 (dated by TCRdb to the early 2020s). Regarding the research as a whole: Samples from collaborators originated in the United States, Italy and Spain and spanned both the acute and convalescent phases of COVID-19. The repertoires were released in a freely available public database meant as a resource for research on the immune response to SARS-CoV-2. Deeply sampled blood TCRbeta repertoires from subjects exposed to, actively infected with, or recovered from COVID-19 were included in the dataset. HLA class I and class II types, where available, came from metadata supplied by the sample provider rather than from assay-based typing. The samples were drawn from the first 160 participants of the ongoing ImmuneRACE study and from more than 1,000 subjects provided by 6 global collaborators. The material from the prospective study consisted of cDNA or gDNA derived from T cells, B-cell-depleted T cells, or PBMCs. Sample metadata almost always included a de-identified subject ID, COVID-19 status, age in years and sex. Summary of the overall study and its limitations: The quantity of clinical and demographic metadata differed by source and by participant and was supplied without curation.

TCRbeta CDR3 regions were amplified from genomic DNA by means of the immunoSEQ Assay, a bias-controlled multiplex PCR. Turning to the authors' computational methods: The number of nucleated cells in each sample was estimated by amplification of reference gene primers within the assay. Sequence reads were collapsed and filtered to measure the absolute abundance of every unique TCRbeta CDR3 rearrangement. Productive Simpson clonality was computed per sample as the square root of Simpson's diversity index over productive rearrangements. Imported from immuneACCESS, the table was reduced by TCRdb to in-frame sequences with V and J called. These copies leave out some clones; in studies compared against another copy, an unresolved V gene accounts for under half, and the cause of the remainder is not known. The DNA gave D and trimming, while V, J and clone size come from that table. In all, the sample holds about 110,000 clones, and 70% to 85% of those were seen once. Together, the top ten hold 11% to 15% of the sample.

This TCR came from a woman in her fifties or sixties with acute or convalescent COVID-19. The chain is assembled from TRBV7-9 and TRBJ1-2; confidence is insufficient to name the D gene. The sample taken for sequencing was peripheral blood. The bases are TGTGCCAGCAGCTTAGTTCCAACTAACTATGGCTACACCTTC. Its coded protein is CASSLVPTNYGYTF.